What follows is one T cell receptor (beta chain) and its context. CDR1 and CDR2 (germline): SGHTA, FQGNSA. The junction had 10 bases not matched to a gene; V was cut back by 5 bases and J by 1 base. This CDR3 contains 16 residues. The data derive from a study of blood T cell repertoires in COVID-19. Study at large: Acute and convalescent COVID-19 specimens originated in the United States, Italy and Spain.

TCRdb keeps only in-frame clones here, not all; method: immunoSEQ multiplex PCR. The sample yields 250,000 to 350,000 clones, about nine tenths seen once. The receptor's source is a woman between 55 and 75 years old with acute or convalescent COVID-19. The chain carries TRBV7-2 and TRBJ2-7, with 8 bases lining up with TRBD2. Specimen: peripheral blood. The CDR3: CASSPRGGLASYEQYF. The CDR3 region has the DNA TGTGCCAGCAGCCCCCGGGGGGGTCTAGCATCCTACGAGCAGTACTTC.